This TCR beta chain was identified in a study of cytomegalovirus exposure and HLA in healthy donors. Overall study results and limits: Analysis was carried out at a later point, and it linked a missense DCLRE1C variant to TCR beta V- and J-gene trimming.

60 Vbeta and 13 Jbeta primers were used in PCR. Data came from immunoSEQ multiplex PCR; TCRdb stores just in-frame clones and leaves some out. This sample's table has around 88,000 clones. V gave up 8 bases and J gave up 1 base, with 17 bases separating them. CDR1 is MDHEN, CDR2 SYDVKM, per germline. This CDR3 region has 15 residues. About this clone: The target antigen is unknown.

The receptor was derived from a girl aged 10 to 17 in good health and CMV-seropositive. The chain combines TRBV28 with TRBJ1-1, with D tentatively TRBD1 (6 bases). The sample was PBMCs. The CDR3: CASPPLDSENTEAFF. In nucleotides, the CDR3 is TGTGCCAGCCCTCCTCTGGACAGCGAGAACACTGAAGCTTTCTTT.